A selection of T cell receptor beta chains follows, all from one sample in a study of T cell changes during pregnancy in multiple sclerosis. Only in-frame clones appear in the TCRdb table, and some are missing; sequencing was by immunoSEQ multiplex PCR. The profile shows some 39,000 clones, about 90% of them singletons. Material: CD4+ T cells from peripheral blood mononuclear cells, obtained in the second trimester of pregnancy. The source is a female donor in good health, enrolled as a control in a pregnancy study. Both conserved end residues are part of each CDR3. Fields, in order: clone size, J gene, V gene, D gene, CDR3 protein, CDR3 DNA. A D gene is named only where the DNA matches it firmly. A clone size is listed for some rows: how often the clone was seen (once, few, many), or a class if it is expanded.

medium-sized	TRBJ1-2	TRBV7-2	TRBD1	CASSLTGRDYGYTF	TGTGCCAGCAGCTTGACAGGGAGAGACTATGGCTACACCTTC
-	TRBJ2-7	TRBV7-2	-	CASSLRSSRDEQYF	TGTGCCAGCAGCTTAAGGTCCTCTCGGGACGAGCAGTACTTC
-	TRBJ2-3	TRBV7-3	-	CASSFYVKRLTDTQYF	TGTGCCAGCAGCTTCTATGTTAAGCGGCTCACAGATACGCAGTATTTT
-	TRBJ1-4	TRBV5-4	-	CASSTSGFNEKLFF	TGTGCCAGCAGCACCTCGGGGTTTAATGAAAAACTGTTTTTT
-	TRBJ2-7	TRBV2	-	CASSRSLNEQYF	TGTGCCAGCTCCAGGTCGTTGAACGAGCAGTACTTC
once	TRBJ1-5	TRBV7-3	-	CASSLPPPGQSNQPQHF	TGTGCCAGCAGCTTACCACCCCCCGGACAGTCCAATCAGCCCCAGCATTTT
-	TRBJ2-3	TRBV7-3	-	CASSRRTGSTDTQYF	TGTGCCAGCAGCAGACGGACTGGGTCCACAGATACGCAGTATTTT
once	TRBJ1-2	TRBV5-5	TRBD1	CASSYGQGVSYGYTF	TGTGCCAGCAGTTATGGACAGGGGGTTTCCTATGGCTACACCTTC
-	TRBJ2-7	TRBV7-2	-	CASSLGGLGGDEQYF	TGTGCCAGCAGCTTAGGAGGACTAGGGGGAGACGAGCAGTACTTC
-	TRBJ2-5	TRBV5-4	TRBD1	CASSPDRGPQQETQYF	TGTGCCAGCAGCCCTGACAGGGGGCCACAACAAGAGACCCAGTACTTC
-	TRBJ1-1	TRBV7-9	TRBD1	CASSLGTGGGGGLNTEAFF	TGTGCCAGCAGCTTGGGGACAGGGGGCGGTGGGGGGTTGAACACTGAAGCTTTCTTT
-	TRBJ1-1	TRBV28	-	CASGLLNTEAFF	TGTGCCAGCGGTTTGCTAAACACTGAAGCTTTCTTT
-	TRBJ2-3	TRBV7-2	TRBD2	CASSLGWLAVTDTQYF	TGTGCCAGCAGCTTAGGATGGCTAGCGGTCACAGATACGCAGTATTTT
-	TRBJ1-2	TRBV15	TRBD1	CATSTGQGGYYGYTF	TGTGCCACCAGCACTGGACAGGGAGGGTACTATGGCTACACCTTC
-	TRBJ2-1	TRBV4-3	-	CASSPGQGKTYNEQFF	TGCGCCAGCAGCCCCGGCCAGGGGAAAACTTACAATGAGCAGTTCTTC
-	TRBJ2-5	TRBV2	-	CASNTGIDGETQYF	TGTGCCAGCAATACAGGTATTGATGGAGAGACCCAGTACTTC
-	TRBJ2-5	TRBV7-3	-	CASSFGGPRETQYF	TGTGCCAGCAGCTTCGGGGGGCCCAGGGAGACCCAGTACTTC
once	TRBJ1-3	TRBV13	-	CASSLRGGNTIYF	TGTGCCAGCAGCTTACGAGGGGGAAACACCATATATTTT
-	TRBJ1-6	TRBV5-1	-	CASSLTVVGVGSPLHF	TGCGCCAGCAGCTTGACCGTCGTTGGCGTCGGGTCACCCCTCCACTTT
-	TRBJ2-2	TRBV7-2	TRBD2	CASRSGREASGELFF	TGTGCCAGCAGGAGTGGACGGGAGGCGTCCGGGGAGCTGTTTTTT
-	TRBJ1-6	TRBV6-1	-	CASSEGQTYNSPLHF	TGTGCCAGCAGTGAAGGGCAGACCTATAATTCACCCCTCCACTTT
-	TRBJ2-5	TRBV29-1	TRBD2	CSVRAGGETQYF	TGCAGCGTAAGAGCGGGGGGAGAGACCCAGTACTTC
-	TRBJ1-1	TRBV18	-	CASSPLQVSNTEAFF	TGTGCCAGCTCACCACTTCAGGTCTCGAACACTGAAGCTTTCTTT
-	TRBJ2-1	TRBV6-1	-	CASSEAGRNEQFF	TGTGCCAGCAGTGAAGCGGGGCGTAATGAGCAGTTCTTC
-	TRBJ1-2	TRBV7-2	TRBD1	CASSEGQAGYTF	TGTGCCAGCAGCGAGGGACAGGCTGGCTACACCTTC
-	TRBJ1-5	TRBV5-8	-	CASSLLAGSNQPQHF	TGTGCCAGCAGCTTGCTGGCAGGGAGCAATCAGCCCCAGCATTTT
once	TRBJ1-3	TRBV2	TRBD1	CASRGQGTSGNTIYF	TGTGCCAGCAGGGGACAGGGGACCTCTGGAAACACCATATATTTT
once	TRBJ1-6	TRBV7-6	TRBD1	CASSPRQGESPLHF	TGTGCCAGCAGCCCTCGACAGGGGGAATCACCCCTCCACTTT
few	TRBJ2-3	TRBV7-9	TRBD2	CASSSGLAGRVDTQYF	TGTGCCAGCAGCTCCGGACTAGCGGGGAGAGTTGATACGCAGTATTTT
-	TRBJ1-3	TRBV7-2	-	CASSVFVGGSGNTIYF	TGTGCCAGCAGCGTTTTTGTGGGGGGATCGGGAAACACCATATATTTT
-	TRBJ1-4	TRBV2	-	CASRLLITNEKLFF	TGTGCCAGCAGACTCCTTATCACTAATGAAAAACTGTTTTTT
-	TRBJ2-1	TRBV7-9	-	CASSLLASANNEQFF	TGTGCCAGCAGCTTATTAGCTAGCGCAAACAATGAGCAGTTCTTC
-	TRBJ1-1	TRBV6-6	-	CASTTVGGEAFF	TGTGCCAGCACAACCGTCGGGGGGGAAGCTTTCTTT